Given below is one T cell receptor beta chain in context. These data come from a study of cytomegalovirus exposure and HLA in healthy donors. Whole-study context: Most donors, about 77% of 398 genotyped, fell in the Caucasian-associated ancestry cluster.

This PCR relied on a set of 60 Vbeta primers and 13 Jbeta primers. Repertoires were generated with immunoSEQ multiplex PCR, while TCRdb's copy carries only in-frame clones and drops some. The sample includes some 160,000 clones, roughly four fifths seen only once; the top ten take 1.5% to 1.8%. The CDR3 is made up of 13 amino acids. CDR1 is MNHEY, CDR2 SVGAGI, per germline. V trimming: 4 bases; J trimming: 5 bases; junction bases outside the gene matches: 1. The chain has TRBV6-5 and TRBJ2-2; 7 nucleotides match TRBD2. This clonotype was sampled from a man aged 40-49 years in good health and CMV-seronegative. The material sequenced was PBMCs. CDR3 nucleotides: TGTGCCAGCAGTTCCGGGAGGACCGGGGAGCTGTTTTTT. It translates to CASSSGRTGELFF.